The rows below give T cell receptor beta chains drawn from one sample of a study of blood T cell repertoires in COVID-19. Assay used: immunoSEQ multiplex PCR; TCRdb lists only in-frame clones, some missing. The sample shows 150,000 to 160,000 clones, roughly four fifths of them seen only once. Sequenced input: peripheral blood. These TCRs come from a man of 80 years or more with acute or convalescent COVID-19. The CDR3 runs from the conserved cysteine through the conserved F or W. A D gene is named only where the DNA matches it firmly. Some rows have no size entry. The others give once, few or many, or a class for an expanded clone.

V	D	J	size	CDR3	DNA
TRBV11-3	-	TRBJ2-6	-	CASSPYPGANVLTF	TGTGCCAGCAGCCCCTACCCGGGGGCCAACGTCCTGACTTTC
TRBV19	-	TRBJ1-3	-	CASSRSGIPGNTIYF	TGTGCCAGTAGTAGGTCAGGGATTCCTGGAAACACCATATATTTT
TRBV10-1	TRBD1	TRBJ1-1	-	CASKQGVNTEAFF	TGCGCCAGCAAACAGGGGGTGAACACTGAAGCTTTCTTT
TRBV6-5	TRBD1	TRBJ1-6	-	CASSYPMTGTLHF	TGTGCCAGCAGTTACCCCATGACAGGGACCCTCCACTTT
TRBV6-6	-	TRBJ1-5	-	CASNERRSNQPQHF	TGTGCCAGCAACGAGCGGCGTAGCAATCAGCCCCAGCATTTT
TRBV7-9	-	TRBJ2-1	-	CASSFASTYNEQFF	TGTGCCAGCAGCTTCGCTAGCACCTACAATGAGCAGTTCTTC
TRBV5-1	TRBD1	TRBJ1-6	-	CASSLGQGAYSPLHF	TGCGCCAGCAGCTTGGGACAGGGGGCTTATTCACCCCTCCACTTT
TRBV5-4	TRBD1	TRBJ1-2	-	CASSLDDREDGYTF	TGTGCCAGCAGCTTAGACGACAGGGAGGACGGCTACACCTTC
TRBV6-5	-	TRBJ1-1	many	CASKGGGGNFEAFF	TGTGCCTCTAAAGGGGGAGGGGGTAACTTTGAAGCTTTCTTT
TRBV15	TRBD1	TRBJ2-5	-	CATSRDRGRETQYF	TGTGCCACCAGCAGGGACAGGGGGCGAGAGACCCAGTACTTC
TRBV11-3	-	TRBJ2-2	-	CASSFQGNTGELFF	TGTGCCAGCAGCTTTCAGGGGAACACCGGGGAGCTGTTTTTT
TRBV6-5	-	TRBJ1-5	-	CASSTGGSSNQPQHF	TGTGCCAGCAGCACGGGGGGGTCGAGCAATCAGCCCCAGCATTTT
TRBV5-1	TRBD1	TRBJ2-2	-	CASSITGTANTGELFF	TGCGCCAGCAGCATAACCGGGACAGCAAACACCGGGGAGCTGTTTTTT
TRBV27	TRBD1	TRBJ2-2	-	CASSLGQANTGELFF	TGTGCCAGCAGTTTGGGACAGGCCAACACCGGGGAGCTGTTTTTT
TRBV5-1	TRBD2	TRBJ2-7	-	CASSLGPGGPIEQYF	TGCGCCAGCAGCTTGGGTCCGGGGGGGCCGATCGAGCAGTACTTC
TRBV13	TRBD2	TRBJ2-7	-	CASSAYSIAGSYEQYF	TGTGCCAGCAGCGCCTACTCCATAGCGGGGTCCTACGAGCAGTACTTC
TRBV27	TRBD2	TRBJ2-6	-	CASSPARGVGANVLTF	TGTGCCAGCAGTCCGGCCCGGGGGGTTGGGGCCAACGTCCTGACTTTC
TRBV3-1/TRBV3-2	TRBD2	TRBJ2-3	few	CASSQDPRGADTQYF	TGTGCCAGCAGCCAAGATCCGCGGGGGGCCGACACGCAGTATTTT
TRBV11-1	-	TRBJ2-5	-	CASSLLTSGGERTQYF	TGTGCCAGCAGCTTACTGACTAGTGGGGGTGAAAGGACCCAGTACTTC
TRBV7-9	-	TRBJ1-1	-	CASSLAAGTEAFF	TGTGCCAGCAGCTTAGCCGCGGGCACTGAAGCTTTCTTT
TRBV6-5	-	TRBJ1-2	-	CASNRQTYGYTF	TGTGCCAGCAATAGACAGACCTATGGCTACACCTTC
TRBV7-9	TRBD1	TRBJ1-2	-	CASSSTGYDGYTF	TGTGCCAGCAGCTCGACAGGGTACGACGGCTACACCTTC